This paragraph reports one T cell receptor (beta chain). What it recognizes is unknown. Via template switching, UMIs carrying a 6-nucleotide sample barcode were introduced. Reanalyzing the 5' RACE reads, TCRdb keeps one entry per CDR3 protein, without DNA. The listing contains 120,000 to 150,000 distinct CDR3 sequences. The sample belongs to a study of monozygotic twins with inflammatory bowel disease. Broader study findings: Comparison of concordant versus discordant twins revealed no difference in repertoire similarity, possibly due to limited power. Relative to healthy twins, IBD patients had fewer clonotypes in common with others, a gap that was especially apparent with disease activity.

This CDR3 contains 14 residues. Germline values: CDR1 SGHDT, CDR2 YYEEEE. The receptor's source is a human donor with ulcerative colitis or Crohn's disease, or a healthy co-twin of an affected twin (not recorded which). Sequencing input: blood. The rearrangement joins TRBV5-6 to TRBJ2-7; TCRdb reports TRBD2, a call that lacks DNA to check it against. CDR3 amino acids: CASSPVEGPYEQYF. Looking up the rest from reference TRBV5-6 and TRBJ2-7 gives the full variable domain: DAGVTQSPTHLIKTRGQQVTLRCSPKSGHDTVSWYQQALGQGPQFIFQYYEEEERQRGNFPDRFSGHQFPNYSSELNVNALLLGDSALYLCASSPVEGPYEQYFGPGTRLTVT.